Each of the 8 T cell receptor beta chains below was sequenced from the same sample in a study of human T cells and chemical hapten exposure. This sample's time point: patch test 1, 2 weeks after DPC sensitization. The treatment denotes: therapeutic diphenylcyclopropenone sensitization with weekly scalp DPC. TCRdb independently ran MiXCR on the RACE reads; one entry per CDR3 protein. This sample has 150,000 to 200,000 distinct CDR3 sequences, with approximately 15% found just once. This specimen was whole blood, taken in connection with sensitization to the hapten diphenylcyclopropenone (DPC). The source is a woman aged 25 to 39 with alopecia areata. Some clones in this sample may be carry-over from other donors' samples.

This clonotype came up many times. J is TRBJ2-2 and V is TRBV29-1, with D hard to call. CDR3 length: 11 amino acids. V lost 7 bases and J lost 5, with 8 bases in between. Per germline, CDR1 SQVTM and CDR2 ANQGSEA. CDR3 DNA: TGCAGCGGGTCCGAAACCGGGGAGCTGTTTTTT. Translating gives CSGSETGELFF.

There are a few counts of this clonotype. Here the CDR3 DNA reads TGCAGCGTAACGGACAGGGGCGGTGAGCAGTTCTTC. Its protein is CSVTDRGGEQFF. The chain employs TRBV29-1 and TRBJ2-1; 9 nucleotides match TRBD1. Germline CDR1 SQVTM, CDR2 ANQGSEA. CDR3 length: 12 amino acids. The V segment lost 6 bases and the J segment 9 bases; nucleotides outside the gene matches: 6.

This clonotype has just a few counts. This chain uses TRBV5-1 with TRBJ2-7, with 10 bases that match TRBD2. The germline V gene has CDR1 SGHRS and CDR2 YFSETQ. CDR3 size: 14 residues. J gave up 4 bases and V 3 bases, and 4 bases lay outside the gene matches. The CDR3 reads CASSSGLASYEQYF. As DNA, the CDR3 is TGCGCCAGCAGCTCGGGACTAGCGTCGTACGAGCAGTACTTC.

This clonotype was picked up a small number of times. It may be a read error: a sequence one base away is much more abundant. The gene calls are TRBV7-9 and TRBJ1-1; no clear D. V gave up 2 bases and J gave up 1 base, with 5 bases separating them. Germline CDR1 is SEHNR and CDR2 is FQNEAQ (reference sequence). This CDR3 region has 13 residues. CDR3 sequence: CASSLHGNTEAFF. In nucleotides, the CDR3 is TGTGCCAGCAGCTTACACGGGAACACTGAAGCTTTCTTT.

This clonotype showed up just a few times. The chain carries TRBV6-5 and TRBJ2-3; D perhaps matches TRBD1 (6 bases). Trimming removed 0 bases at V and 2 bases at J, with 15 bases between. Germline V gives CDR1 MNHEY, CDR2 SVGAGI. CDR3 length: 17 residues. CDR3 protein: CASSYSPTGYPTDTQYF. The DNA of the CDR3 is TGTGCCAGCAGTTACTCCCCGACAGGCTATCCCACAGATACGCAGTATTTT.

The gene calls are TRBV30 and TRBJ1-6; tentative D call: TRBD1 (5 bases). V was shortened by 2 bases and J by 7 bases, with 12 bases between the two germline ends. CDR3 size: 14 residues. Germline lookup yields CDR1 GTSNPN and CDR2 SVGIG (reference sequence). As DNA, the CDR3 is TGTGCCTGGAGTTCACAGGCTCAGAATTCACCCCTCCACTTT. This encodes CAWSSQAQNSPLHF.

This clonotype has a count of ten or more. V gene TRBV2 combines with J gene TRBJ1-2; D is unresolved. This CDR3 region has 10 residues. Germline lookup yields CDR1 SNHLY and CDR2 FYNNEI. V was cut by 6 bases and J by 8 bases, with 7 bases left in between. DNA of the CDR3: TGTGCCAGCAGAGTGAAAGGCTACACCTTC. The encoded protein is CASRVKGYTF.

In its sample, this clonotype was seen many times. For the CDR3, the DNA is TGTGCCAGCCCTAAGCGGGGGGGCGCGGAAGAGACCCAGTACTTC. Translation: CASPKRGGAEETQYF. This sequence joins TRBV4-2 and TRBJ2-5; 10 positions agree with TRBD2. After removal of 8 bases from V and 3 bases from J, the junction contained 9 bases not matched to a gene. Germline CDR1 and CDR2: LGHNA and YNFKEQ. There are 15 residues in the CDR3.